This T cell receptor (beta chain) was sequenced during a study of blood T cell repertoires in COVID-19. This clone was seen once. The table came from immunoSEQ multiplex PCR; TCRdb's copy has only in-frame clones and leaves some out. The data contain about 230,000 clones, roughly four fifths of them seen just once; the ten biggest clones take up approximately 2%. The V and J ends lost 4 bases and 5 bases, in that order; junction bases with no gene match: 15. The CDR3 loop spans 18 amino acids. CDR1 and CDR2 (germline): SGDLS, YYNGEE. The V and J genes are TRBV9 and TRBJ2-1; 10 bases are shared with TRBD2. What was sequenced was PBMCs or T cells enriched from blood (not recorded which). This clonotype was sampled from a man in his sixties who had recovered from COVID-19. The CDR3 loop reads CASSRRGELAGYHNEQFF. CDR3 DNA: TGTGCCAGCAGCCGTAGAGGGGAACTAGCGGGGTACCACAATGAGCAGTTCTTC.